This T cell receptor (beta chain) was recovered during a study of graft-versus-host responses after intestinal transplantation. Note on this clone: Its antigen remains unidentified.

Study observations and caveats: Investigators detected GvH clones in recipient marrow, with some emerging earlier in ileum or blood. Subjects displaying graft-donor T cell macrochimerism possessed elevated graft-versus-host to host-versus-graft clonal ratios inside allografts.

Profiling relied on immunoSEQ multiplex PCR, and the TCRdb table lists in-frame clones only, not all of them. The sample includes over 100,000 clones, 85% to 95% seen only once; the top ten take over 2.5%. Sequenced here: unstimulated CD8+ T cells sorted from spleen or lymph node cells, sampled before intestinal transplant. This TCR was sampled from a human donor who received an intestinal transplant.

The chain's CDR3 is CASSLGLAGPETQYF. The CDR3 region has the DNA TGTGCCAGCAGCTTAGGACTAGCGGGTCCAGAGACCCAGTACTTC. The chain combines TRBV7-8 with TRBJ2-5; TRBD2 aligns across 10 bases. The CDR3 contains 15 residues. J gave up 4 bases and V 1 base, and 3 bases lay outside the gene matches. CDR1 SGHVS and CDR2 FQNEAQ come from the germline V gene.